Shown below are 30 T cell receptor beta chains from a single sample sequenced in a study of T cell responses to AZD1222 COVID-19 vaccine. Some clones are missing from TCRdb's copy, which holds only in-frame ones; the method was immunoSEQ multiplex PCR. Here the sample spans approximately 110,000 clones, around 90% being singletons. This specimen was peripheral blood, taken on day 0 of AZD1222 vaccination. The receptors come from an adult in good health.

V gene TRBV18 combines with J gene TRBJ2-1, with TRBD1 as a possible D gene (6 bases). The CDR3 covers 14 residues. The V end was cut by 0 bases, the J end by 6 bases, with 9 bases between. CDR1 is KGHSH, CDR2 LQKENI, per germline. CDR3 in amino acids: CASSPPLQGNEQFF. The CDR3 DNA follows: TGTGCCAGCTCACCACCGTTACAGGGCAATGAGCAGTTCTTC.

This clone was recorded only once. The chain couples TRBV28 to TRBJ2-7; 9 bases line up with TRBD1. The CDR3 has 15 residues. Germline CDR1 and CDR2: MDHEN and SYDVKM. The trim removed 4 bases at V and 5 bases at J, leaving 9 bases unmatched. The CDR3: CASSSPGTGRNEQYF. In DNA form, the CDR3 reads TGTGCCAGCAGTTCACCCGGGACAGGGAGGAACGAGCAGTACTTC.

The rearrangement joins TRBV19 to TRBJ1-6, with a tentative D call TRBD1 (5 bases). The CDR3 is made up of 14 amino acids. The germline V gene has CDR1 LNHDA and CDR2 SQIVND (reference sequence). The V gene lost 9 bases and the J gene lost 7 bases, with 16 bases spanning the gap. As DNA, the CDR3 is TGTGCCAGCAGCTCGAGGGACGCCAATTCACCCCTCCACTTT. Translated, it gives CASSSRDANSPLHF.

The chain combines TRBV28 with TRBJ2-1, with D hard to call. V was pared by 6 bases and J by 8 bases, with 14 bases between. This CDR3 contains 13 residues. The germline gives CDR1 MDHEN, CDR2 SYDVKM. The DNA for the CDR3 is TGTGCCAGCAGGCCGGTAGGTGGCGATGAGCAGTTCTTC. It codes for CASRPVGGDEQFF.

The chain is built from TRBV2 and TRBJ1-5; D might be TRBD1 (5 bases). Germline CDR1 SNHLY, CDR2 FYNNEI. The CDR3 has 12 residues. V was cut by 3 bases and J by 7 bases, with 7 bases left in between. This chain's CDR3 is CASSDRAQPQHF. The CDR3 DNA follows: TGTGCCAGCAGTGACAGGGCCCAGCCCCAGCATTTT.

The rearrangement joins TRBV6-2 or TRBV6-3 to TRBJ2-3; D possibly corresponds to TRBD1 (5 bases). From germline, CDR1 is MNHEY and CDR2 SVGEGT. The CDR3 totals 16 residues. The V and J ends lost 0 bases and 2 bases respectively, with 12 bases between them. CDR3 region: CASSYSSRQTTDTQYF. CDR3 sequence (DNA): TGTGCCAGCAGTTACTCGAGCCGACAGACCACAGATACGCAGTATTTT.

This clone was picked up one time. V is TRBV25-1 and J is TRBJ1-2; the match to TRBD1 covers 12 bases. There are 13 residues in the CDR3. V was pared by 8 bases and J by 7 bases, with 5 bases of the junction left unmatched. Germline assignment: CDR1 MGHDK and CDR2 SYGVNS. The CDR3 bases are TGTGCCAGCGCGGGACAGGGGGCGTCTGGCTACACCTTC. It specifies CASAGQGASGYTF.

V and J are TRBV2 and TRBJ2-7; TRBD1 or TRBD2 may be the D gene (5 bases each). Trimming cost V 6 bases and J 0 bases, with 15 bases left between them. Germline V lookup: CDR1 SNHLY, CDR2 FYNNEI. CDR3 length: 15 amino acids. The chain's CDR3 is CASSLWDPSSYEQYF. The DNA for the CDR3 is TGTGCCAGCAGCCTATGGGACCCGAGCTCCTACGAGCAGTACTTC.

The V call is TRBV6-5, the J call TRBJ1-4; D might be TRBD1 (5 bases). CDR3 size: 13 residues. V was cut by 5 bases and J by 8 bases, with 12 bases left in between. The V gene's germline CDR1 is MNHEY and CDR2 SVGAGI. The CDR3 coding sequence is TGTGCCAGCAGTCCGGGACTCAAGGAAAAACTGTTTTTT. Its protein product is CASSPGLKEKLFF.

The chain is built from TRBV6-5 and TRBJ1-2; D call uncertain. CDR1 and CDR2 from the germline V gene are MNHEY and SVGAGI. V gave up 6 bases and J gave up 4 bases, with 15 bases separating them. The CDR3 is 14 residues long. Here the CDR3 reads CASRLEVPTYGYTF. The CDR3 coding sequence is TGTGCCAGCAGACTAGAGGTCCCCACCTATGGCTACACCTTC.

This chain uses TRBV15 with TRBJ1-1; D gene uncertain. In germline, CDR1 is LNHNV, CDR2 YYDKDF (reference sequence). V was shortened by 1 base and J by 1 base, with 7 bases between the two germline ends. The CDR3 contains 14 residues. CDR3 protein: CATSRGLENTEAFF. The CDR3 region has the DNA TGTGCCACCAGCAGAGGGCTCGAGAACACTGAAGCTTTCTTT.

This sequence joins TRBV6-5 and TRBJ2-7; TRBD2 aligns across 8 bases. CDR3 size: 12 residues. V was pared by 7 bases and J by 6 bases, with 5 bases of the junction left unmatched. Germline CDR1 and CDR2: MNHEY and SVGAGI. The CDR3 spells CASTGTRAEQYF. DNA of the CDR3: TGTGCCAGCACGGGGACTAGGGCCGAGCAGTACTTC.

This sequence joins TRBV25-1 and TRBJ2-2, with D maybe TRBD1 (7 bases). This CDR3 region has 16 residues. Germline-derived CDR1 and CDR2 are MGHDK and SYGVNS. Trimming stripped 3 bases from V and 7 bases from J, with 18 bases between. CDR3 residues: CASSDSTGRHVGELFF. DNA of the CDR3: TGTGCCAGCAGTGATTCGACAGGGAGGCATGTCGGGGAGCTGTTTTTT.

This chain joins TRBV9 and TRBJ2-3; no reliable D call. The germline CDR1 and CDR2 sequences are SGDLS and YYNGEE. With 0 bases removed from V and 0 bases from J, the gap between germline ends came to 11 bases. The CDR3 loop spans 16 amino acids. CDR3 DNA sequence: TGTGCCAGCAGCGTAGCTATCGGTACTAGCACAGATACGCAGTATTTT. This codes for CASSVAIGTSTDTQYF. Filled out from reference TRBV9 and TRBJ2-3, the complete variable domain reads DSGVTQTPKHLITATGQRVTLRCSPRSGDLSVYWYQQSLDQGLQFLIQYYNGEERAKGNILERFSAQQFPDLHSELNLSSLELGDSALYFCASSVAIGTSTDTQYFGPGTRLTVL.

The chain couples TRBV19 to TRBJ1-3; D not resolved. This CDR3 is built from 14 residues. V gave up 7 bases and J gave up 3 bases, with 13 bases separating them. CDR1 and CDR2 (germline): LNHDA, SQIVND (reference sequence). CDR3 loop: CASKELGDGNTIYF. CDR3 bases: TGTGCCAGTAAGGAATTAGGAGATGGAAACACCATATATTTT.

CDR3 sequence reads: CASKSSTDTQYF. In DNA form, the CDR3 reads TGTGCCAGCAAGAGTAGCACAGATACGCAGTATTTT. The chain carries TRBV28 and TRBJ2-3; D unclear. CDR1 is MDHEN and CDR2 is SYDVKM in the germline V gene. V lost 7 bases, J lost 0 bases, and 5 bases lay in between. This CDR3 contains 12 residues. The whole variable domain, filled in from reference TRBV28 and TRBJ2-3, reads DVKVTQSSRYLVKRTGEKVFLECVQDMDHENMFWYRQDPGLGLRLIYFSYDVKMKEKGDIPEGYSVSREKKERFSLILESASTNQTSMYLCASKSSTDTQYFGPGTRLTVL.

This clone was counted a single time. The J gene is TRBJ2-1, the V gene TRBV13, with a weak D call TRBD2 (6 bases). The CDR3 runs to 16 residues. Trimming cost V 3 bases and J 4 bases, with 16 bases left between them. CDR1 PRHDT and CDR2 FYEKMQ come from the germline V gene (reference sequence). Written as DNA, the CDR3 is TGTGCCAGCAGCTTCTCCCTGCGGGAACTATACAATGAGCAGTTCTTC. Amino acid sequence: CASSFSLRELYNEQFF.

J is TRBJ1-4 and V is TRBV6-5; a possible D gene is TRBD1 (5 bases). The germline CDR1 and CDR2 sequences are MNHEY and SVGAGI. Trimming removed 6 bases at V and 7 bases at J, with 9 bases between. This CDR3 spans 12 amino acids. CDR3 DNA sequence: TGTGCCAGCAGGGGGACCGCTGAAAAACTGTTTTTT. It is translated as CASRGTAEKLFF.

In DNA, the CDR3 is TGTGCCAGCAGCCCCAGGGGTAACTATGGCTACACCTTC. Translated, it gives CASSPRGNYGYTF. The chain couples TRBV27 to TRBJ1-2; D possibly corresponds to TRBD1 (6 bases). Trimming took 6 bases from V and 1 from J, leaving 9 bases between them. Germline CDR1 is MNHEY and CDR2 is SMNVEV (reference sequence). The CDR3 is 13 amino acids.

The chain employs TRBV24-1 and TRBJ2-7, with 7 bases identical to TRBD1. After removal of 2 bases from V and 2 bases from J, the junction contained 8 bases not matched to a gene. The germline V gene encodes CDR1 KGHDR and CDR2 SFDVKD. The CDR3 contains 16 residues. The CDR3 loop is CATSDSATGKPYEQYF. The DNA of the CDR3 is TGTGCCACCAGTGATTCGGCGACAGGGAAACCCTACGAGCAGTACTTC.

V usage is TRBV4-3 and J usage is TRBJ2-1; 7 bases line up with TRBD1. Germline CDR1 reads LGHNA; CDR2 reads YSLEER. The V segment lost 4 bases and the J segment 7 bases; nucleotides outside the gene matches: 1. The CDR3 covers 12 residues. The CDR3 DNA follows: TGCGCCAGCAGCCTCAGGGGGAATGAGCAGTTCTTC. Protein: CASSLRGNEQFF.

The rearrangement joins TRBV5-6 to TRBJ1-1; TRBD1 matches at 9 bases. V shed 4 bases and J 3 bases; nucleotides not matched to a gene: 10. CDR1 SGHDT and CDR2 YYEEEE come from the germline V gene. The CDR3 length is 16 residues. CDR3 sequence (DNA): TGTGCCAGCAGCGAAGGGACAGGGAGAATCGACACTGAAGCTTTCTTT. It encodes CASSEGTGRIDTEAFF.

The chain employs TRBV4-3 and TRBJ2-5; D is uncertain. Germline lookup yields CDR1 LGHNA and CDR2 YSLEER. V was cut by 0 bases and J by 1 base, with 6 bases left in between. The CDR3 has 14 amino acids. The CDR3 sequence: CASSQDYGQETQYF. CDR3 DNA sequence: TGCGCCAGCAGCCAAGACTATGGCCAAGAGACCCAGTACTTC.

As to this clone: The sample holds other DNA sequences that translate to the same CDR3. The J gene is TRBJ2-1, the V gene TRBV18; TRBD2 is a possible D gene (6 bases). From germline, CDR1 is KGHSH and CDR2 LQKENI. The CDR3 totals 13 residues. V was shortened by 2 bases and J by 7 bases, with 9 bases between the two germline ends. The CDR3 reads CASSPGGGNEQFF. For the CDR3, the DNA is TGTGCCAGCTCACCAGGGGGAGGAAATGAGCAGTTCTTC.

The chain has TRBV5-3 and TRBJ2-7; D is possibly TRBD2 (6 bases). TRBV5-3 is assigned to the ORF class and has an uncertain function. CDR3 length: 16 amino acids. Trimming removed 1 base at V and 0 bases at J, with 14 bases between. CDR3 nucleotide sequence: TGTGCCAGAAGCTTGTTCCTAGCGCCTGTCTCCTACGAGCAGTACTTC. It yields the protein CARSLFLAPVSYEQYF.

The V gene is TRBV3-1 (or the pseudogene TRBV3-2), the J gene TRBJ1-5; no clear D gene. Germline V gene data show CDR1 as LGHDT and CDR2 as YNNKEL (reference sequence). The CDR3 totals 14 residues. V shed 0 bases and J shed 4 bases, with 7 bases lying between them. CDR3 residues: CASSQDTANQPQHF. In DNA, the CDR3 is TGTGCCAGCAGCCAAGACACAGCGAATCAGCCCCAGCATTTT.

The chain combines TRBV12-3 or TRBV12-4 with TRBJ1-1, with D hard to call. This CDR3 comprises 11 residues. V was shortened by 5 bases and J by 7 bases, with 8 bases between the two germline ends. The CDR3 DNA sequence: TGTGCCAGCAGTCCTCGGGATGAAGCTTTCTTT. It specifies CASSPRDEAFF.

This chain uses TRBV18 with TRBJ1-3; D is uncertain. CDR1 and CDR2 from the germline V gene are KGHSH and LQKENI. The length of the CDR3 is 14 residues. Trimming removed 4 bases at V and 0 bases at J, with 7 bases between. CDR3 DNA: TGTGCCAGCTCACTTGGCACCTCTGGAAACACCATATATTTT. It codes for CASSLGTSGNTIYF.

With respect to this clone: This specimen includes other DNA sequences encoding the same CDR3. The V and J genes are TRBV24-1 and TRBJ2-2; D unclear. The CDR3 totals 12 residues. Deletions cut 1 base from V and 5 bases from J, with 1 base between. CDR1 KGHDR and CDR2 SFDVKD come from the germline V gene. In nucleotides, the CDR3 is TGTGCCACCAGTGATTTTACCGGGGAGCTGTTTTTT. Protein sequence: CATSDFTGELFF.

This chain joins TRBV11-3 and TRBJ1-3; D might be TRBD1 (6 bases). This CDR3 is built from 16 residues. Trimming pared 1 base from V and 0 bases from J, leaving 10 bases between. Germline V gives CDR1 SGHNT, CDR2 YENEEA. CDR3 nucleotide sequence: TGTGCCAGCAGCTTAGCCGGGACATACTCTGGAAACACCATATATTTT. This translates into CASSLAGTYSGNTIYF.